This is a list of T cell receptor beta chains from one sample in a study of T cells in Graves' hyperthyroidism and ophthalmopathy. TCRdb passed the multiplex PCR reads through MiXCR, listing each CDR3 protein once. The profile covers about 710,000 distinct CDR3 sequences, with around 17% appearing a single time and roughly 8% taken by the ten largest. Sequencing was carried out using blood. The receptor set was obtained from a man aged 18 to 30 with Graves' hyperthyroidism. Each CDR3 is given without its conserved first and last residue.

V gene	CDR3 length	J gene	CDR3 protein
TRBV7-9	13	TRBJ2-1	ASSGGQAPYNEQF
TRBV2	15	TRBJ1-5	ASRGGQGNFWNQPQH
TRBV6-2/TRBV6-3	11	TRBJ2-4	ATAREARNIQY
TRBV6-1	13	TRBJ2-3	ASSYPGGFTDTQY
TRBV28	14	TRBJ2-1	ASSLSGGKDFNEQF
TRBV28	14	TRBJ1-5	ASSGGTVNSNQPQH
TRBV29-1	9	TRBJ1-2	SVGFGYGYT
TRBV19	13	TRBJ2-1	ASNSIWDSYNEQF
TRBV2	10	TRBJ1-1	ASRNLRTEAF
TRBV20-1	11	TRBJ2-1	SALSPRPGEQF
TRBV30	12	TRBJ2-3	AWKTAGGADTQY
TRBV6-1	11	TRBJ2-1	AIRLGPYNEQF
TRBV2	14	TRBJ2-1	ASSPSGRRAYNEQF
TRBV5-1	13	TRBJ2-3	ASTLSPQSTDTQY
TRBV12-3/TRBV12-4	11	TRBJ2-7	ASSGSGTNEQY
TRBV6-1	11	TRBJ2-7	ASSDPSFLEQY
TRBV7-2	12	TRBJ2-7	ASSREGPRGEQY
TRBV20-1	14	TRBJ2-1	SARVLAGDAYNEQF
TRBV28	13	TRBJ2-7	ASSVTGTGTGEQY
TRBV29-1	11	TRBJ2-4	SVGLGQTNIQY
TRBV19	14	TRBJ1-5	ASSPSTGYSNQPQH
TRBV28	11	TRBJ2-1	ASSFLRTGDEF
TRBV28	13	TRBJ2-7	ASSLSLAGFYEQY
TRBV12-3/TRBV12-4	10	TRBJ2-2	ASRVNTGELF
TRBV7-9	13	TRBJ2-1	ASSPWREGYNEQF